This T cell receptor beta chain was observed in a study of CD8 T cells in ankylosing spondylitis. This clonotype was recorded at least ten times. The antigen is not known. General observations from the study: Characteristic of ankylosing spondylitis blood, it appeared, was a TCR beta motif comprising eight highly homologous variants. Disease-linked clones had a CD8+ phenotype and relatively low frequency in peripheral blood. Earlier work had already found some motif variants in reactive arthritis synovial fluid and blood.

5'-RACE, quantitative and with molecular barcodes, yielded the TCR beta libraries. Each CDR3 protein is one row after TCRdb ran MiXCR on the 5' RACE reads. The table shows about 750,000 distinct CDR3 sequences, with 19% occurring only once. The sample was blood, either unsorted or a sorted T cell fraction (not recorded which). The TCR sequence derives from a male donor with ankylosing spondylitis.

CDR3 region: CASRRDRGPQPQHF. The DNA of the CDR3 is TGTGCCAGCAGGAGGGACAGGGGCCCCCAGCCCCAGCATTTT. The chain is built from TRBV6-1 and TRBJ1-5, with 10 bases that match TRBD1. The junction had 6 bases not matched to a gene; V was cut back by 6 bases and J by 7 bases. Looked up from germline, CDR1 is MNHNS and CDR2 is SASEGT. The CDR3 sequence is 14 residues long.